This T cell receptor beta chain derives from a study of blood T cell repertoires in COVID-19. As for the study in general: Samples came from the United States, Italy and Spain, spanning acute and convalescent COVID-19. The analysed material was cDNA or gDNA that came from T cells, B-cell-depleted T cells, or PBMCs.

From germline, CDR1 is LNHDA and CDR2 SQIVND (reference sequence). V dropped 10 bases and J dropped 4 bases, with 13 bases sitting between them. This CDR3 has 12 amino acids. In the source study's methods: How many nucleated cells were present was estimated from reference gene primer amplification. Measured with immunoSEQ multiplex PCR; TCRdb has only the in-frame clones, and not every one. D and trimming come from the DNA, and the V and J calls and clone size come from that table. This table holds some 140,000 clones, more than 75% found once. This sequence was found in a man aged 45-60 years with active COVID-19. The J gene is TRBJ1-2, the V gene TRBV19; TRBD1 might be the D (6 bases). Sequenced sample: peripheral blood. This CDR3 reads CATGRGVYGYTF. CDR3 DNA sequence: TGTGCCACCGGCAGGGGCGTCTATGGCTACACCTTC. Looking up the rest from reference TRBV19 and TRBJ1-2 gives the full variable domain: DGGITQSPKYLFRKEGQNVTLSCEQNLNHDAMYWYRQDPGQGLRLIYYSQIVNDFQKGDIAEGYSVSREKKESFPLTVTSAQKNPTAFYLCATGRGVYGYTFGSGTRLTVV.